One and the same sample provided the 16 T cell receptor beta chains below, sequenced in a study of blood T cell repertoires in COVID-19. Only in-frame clones appear in the TCRdb table, and some are missing; sequencing was by immunoSEQ multiplex PCR. This sample has around 130,000 clones; roughly 84% occur once, and the top ten carry roughly 3.9%. Sequenced input: peripheral blood. These receptors were obtained from a man aged 60 to 75 with acute or convalescent COVID-19.

On this clone: The germline gene is not matched at one end of the junction; a read error may be the cause. The rearrangement uses TRBV19 and TRBJ1-5; 10 bases line up with TRBD1. CDR3 size: 16 residues. The germline V gene has CDR1 LNHDA and CDR2 SQIVND (reference sequence). The CDR3 sequence is CASSIDDRGRKQPQHF. The CDR3 coding sequence is TGTGCCAGTAGTATAGATGACAGGGGGCGCAAACAGCCCCAGCATTTT.

This clone occurred once. The chain couples TRBV9 to TRBJ2-5; TRBD1 agrees at 9 bases. CDR3 length equals 16 residues. Trimming at V came to 2 bases and at J to 7 bases, leaving 12 bases not matched to a gene. CDR1 is SGDLS, CDR2 YYNGEE, per germline. The CDR3 region is CASSVGQGPIAGTQYF. CDR3 nucleotides: TGTGCCAGCAGCGTCGGACAGGGGCCCATCGCAGGGACCCAGTACTTC.

The J gene is TRBJ1-1, the V gene TRBV6-5, with TRBD1 identical over 8 bases. J gave up 4 bases and V 7 bases, and 11 bases lay outside the gene matches. This CDR3 spans 15 amino acids. Germline V gives CDR1 MNHEY, CDR2 SVGAGI. CDR3 protein: CASIGGQDILTEAFF. The DNA of the CDR3 is TGTGCCAGCATCGGGGGACAGGATATCCTCACTGAAGCTTTCTTT.

The chain carries TRBV29-1 and TRBJ2-7; a weak D match, TRBD2 (6 bases). V dropped 4 bases and J dropped 4 bases, with 8 bases sitting between them. The germline gives CDR1 SQVTM, CDR2 ANQGSEA. The CDR3 covers 11 residues. The CDR3 DNA reads TGCAGCGTTGTGGGAGGTTACGAGCAGTACTTC. This translates into CSVVGGYEQYF.

The chain joins TRBV4-3 to TRBJ2-7, with unresolved D. This CDR3 is 14 amino acids long. Between the trimmed V and J ends, which lost 2 bases and 5 bases, there was a span of 13 bases. Germline loops: CDR1 LGHNA, CDR2 YSLEER. The CDR3 nucleotides read TGCGCCAGCAGCCAAATCCTAGAGAACAACGAGCAGTACTTC. Encoded protein: CASSQILENNEQYF.

The chain is built from TRBV3-1 (or the pseudogene TRBV3-2) and TRBJ2-7, with a tentative D call TRBD2 (6 bases). The CDR3 extends over 12 amino acids. Germline V lookup: CDR1 LGHDT, CDR2 YNNKEL (reference sequence). Trimming took off 3 bases at V and 7 bases at J, with 10 bases between the two ends. The DNA of the CDR3 is TGTGCCAGCAGCCACAGGGCGGGAGAGCAGTACTTC. Encoded protein: CASSHRAGEQYF.

This sequence joins TRBV5-1 and TRBJ2-5; possible D gene TRBD1, 5 bases. The V end was cut by 4 bases, the J end by 5 bases, with 18 bases between. The CDR3 has 15 amino acids. CDR1 and CDR2 from the germline V gene are SGHRS and YFSETQ. The CDR3, as DNA: TGCGCCAGCAGCATGGACACGAACTTCAGGGAGACCCAGTACTTC. Translation: CASSMDTNFRETQYF.

The V gene is TRBV28, the J gene TRBJ1-5; TRBD1 might be the D (5 bases). The V and J ends lost 5 bases and 4 bases respectively, with 9 bases between them. The CDR3 has 13 residues. In germline, CDR1 is MDHEN, CDR2 SYDVKM. Here the CDR3 reads CASSNPGNQPQHF. The CDR3, as DNA: TGTGCCAGCAGTAACCCAGGGAATCAGCCCCAGCATTTT.

The CDR3 here is CASSPWGLAGVSSYNEQFF. DNA for the CDR3: TGTGCCAGCAGCCCGTGGGGACTAGCGGGAGTGTCCTCCTACAATGAGCAGTTCTTC. V usage is TRBV5-4 and J usage is TRBJ2-1; 14 bases are a match to TRBD2. The J segment lost 0 bases and the V segment lost 4 bases, leaving 9 bases of the junction unmatched. From germline, CDR1 is SGHNT and CDR2 YYREEE (reference sequence). CDR3 length: 19 amino acids.

The chain combines TRBV27 with TRBJ2-7, with 7 bases fitting TRBD1. The V gene's germline CDR1 is MNHEY and CDR2 SMNVEV (reference sequence). V shed 2 bases, J shed 1 base, and the junction held 2 bases outside the gene matches. This CDR3 spans 14 amino acids. The CDR3 is CASSLRDRSYEQYF. The CDR3 DNA reads TGTGCCAGCAGTTTAAGGGACAGATCCTACGAGCAGTACTTC.

The genes are TRBV5-1 and TRBJ2-7; the match to TRBD2 covers 9 bases. This CDR3 spans 14 amino acids. Germline-derived CDR1 and CDR2 are SGHRS and YFSETQ. The ends lost 2 bases at V and 4 bases at J; junction bases unmatched: 4. The CDR3 protein is CASSLQTSGYEQYF. DNA of the CDR3: TGCGCCAGCAGCTTACAGACTAGCGGATACGAGCAGTACTTC. The whole variable domain, remainder taken from reference TRBV5-1 and TRBJ2-7, is KAGVTQTPRYLIKTRGQQVTLSCSPISGHRSVSWYQQTPGQGLQFLFEYFSETQRNKGNFPGRFSGRQFSNSRSEMNVSTLELGDSALYLCASSLQTSGYEQYFGPGTRLTVT.

This clone occurred once. This CDR3 reads CASSATGENTEAFF. The CDR3 bases are TGTGCCAGCTCAGCAACAGGGGAGAACACTGAAGCTTTCTTT. The genes are TRBV18 and TRBJ1-1; 7 bases are a match to TRBD1. There are 14 residues in the CDR3. V lost 5 bases, J lost 1 base, and 4 bases stayed unmatched. Germline V gene sequence: CDR1 KGHSH, CDR2 LQKENI.

This clone has only one observation. V is TRBV5-4 and J is TRBJ1-1, with a possible D match to TRBD1 (6 bases). Trimming shortened V by 5 bases and J by 1 base, and 12 bases separated the two germline ends. Germline-derived CDR1 and CDR2 are SGHNT and YYREEE (reference sequence). The CDR3 spans 14 residues. CDR3 bases: TGTGCCAGCAGACCGGGACACCAGAACACTGAAGCTTTCTTT. Translated, it gives CASRPGHQNTEAFF.

The V call is TRBV11-2, the J call TRBJ2-5; TRBD2 agrees at 9 bases. Unmatched junction bases numbered 4, after V lost 4 bases and J lost 13 bases. Germline V gene lookup returns CDR1 SGHAT and CDR2 FQNNGV. The CDR3 runs 11 residues. CDR3 protein: CASSSGLALYF. CDR3 DNA: TGTGCCAGCAGCTCGGGACTAGCTCTGTACTTC.

The chain couples TRBV30 to TRBJ2-5; D is possibly TRBD1 (5 bases). Germline V gene lookup returns CDR1 GTSNPN and CDR2 SVGIG (reference sequence). The V and J ends lost 2 bases and 7 bases respectively, with 17 bases between them. This CDR3 contains 14 residues. CDR3 DNA sequence: TGTGCCTGGAGTTTAGGTCAGGGCTTAGTGACCCAGTACTTC. Residues: CAWSLGQGLVTQYF.

As for this clone: Other DNA sequences within the sample encode an identical CDR3. The V call is TRBV28, the J call TRBJ2-7; D unclear. Trimming removed 5 bases from V and 4 bases from J, with 6 bases in between. There are 11 residues in the CDR3. CDR1 is MDHEN, CDR2 SYDVKM, per germline. CDR3 sequence (DNA): TGTGCCAGCAGTCGGCGGTACGAGCAGTACTTC. Its protein is CASSRRYEQYF.